The source of this TCR beta chain is a study of human T cells and chemical hapten exposure (dated by TCRdb to the early 2020s). The study in broad terms: Libraries were combined into a pool for sequencing, and differences in TCR yield between samples came mainly from small differences in library volumes within the pool. In alopecia patients, the study followed how the peripheral blood TCR repertoire changed in vivo over primary and secondary sensitization to diphenylcyclopropenone (DPC), a hapten. Each blood RNA sample was used to sequence both TCR alpha and TCR beta chains.

Many counts were recorded for this clonotype. Its recognized antigen is unknown. Per-base qualities were not stored, and no clone one base away is much larger. The library was generated by 5' RACE. Sequencer: Illumina MiSeq. During library preparation, unique molecular identifiers were attached to individual cDNA molecules so that TCRs could be counted in a quantitative, reproducible way. As for how the authors treated the data: A median of around 100,000 TCRs per sample was observed, with a range of about 23,224 to 690,600. The Decombinator software suite was used to annotate V, J and CDR3 in the TCR reads. To make PS versus PT1 abundance plots, every sample was subsampled to the same number of TCRs (28,000). TCRs were defined as expanded if absent before sensitization and observed at least eight times at the 2-week time point. TCRdb reprocessing: public reads trimmed at Q25 with fastp, clones called with MiXCR, in-frame beta chains kept. Here each entry gathers all rows of one CDR3 protein and keeps the most common genes and DNA. These V and J calls originate from TCRdb's pipeline instead of the authors' own analysis. This sample holds 150,000 or so distinct CDR3 sequences; roughly 4% were observed only once. The ten largest clones capture under 1.5% of the sample.

Points the paper makes about the study in general: No change with DPC sensitization was found in the number of TCRs above 1 in 1000 frequency, and no evidence of global repertoire structure alterations was found. Repeated subsampling changed both the strength of the expansion versus patch-test correlation and the threshold at which the correlation became significant.

CDR1 is given as KGHSH and CDR2 as LQKENI, both from the germline V gene. V loses 3 bases, J loses 0 bases, and the germline ends lie 13 bases apart. The CDR3 spans 16 residues, from the cysteine through the phenylalanine. The CDR3 DNA has 48 bases and is translated from base 1. Total RNA was isolated from unfractionated whole blood collected in Tempus Blood RNA tubes. As TCR sequencing controls, about five healthy volunteers were used, with blood taken at day 0, 2 weeks and 6 weeks. This clonotype was obtained from a female donor in good health. Rearrangement joined TRBV18 to TRBJ2-3, with the D gene possibly TRBD1 or TRBD2, each one fitting 6 bases. The CDR3 protein sequence reads: CASSPVGGPSTDTQYF. The DNA sequence is TGTGCCAGCTCACCGGTCGGGGGCCCTAGCACAGATACGCAGTATTTT.